A single sample gave rise to the 20 T cell receptor beta chains below, sequenced in a study of graft-versus-host responses after intestinal transplantation. This table comes from immunoSEQ multiplex PCR, and its TCRdb copy is limited to in-frame clones, with some not included. The table records fewer than 30,000 clones, just over 90% of them present only once. Sequencing was performed on PBMCs, taken 18 days after transplant. The receptors shown here come from a human patient who received an intestinal transplant, so some T cells may come from the graft donor.

The chain joins TRBV13 to TRBJ1-1; D unresolved. The germline V gene has CDR1 PRHDT and CDR2 FYEKMQ (reference sequence). Trimming removed 5 bases at V and 3 bases at J, with 7 bases between. The CDR3 contains 12 residues. The CDR3 region is CASSPGDTEAFF. CDR3 nucleotides: TGTGCCAGCAGCCCCGGGGACACTGAAGCTTTCTTT.

V gene TRBV7-7 combines with J gene TRBJ2-5, with a tentative D call TRBD1 (5 bases). Trimming left V 5 bases short and J 5 bases short, with 18 bases between. Germline CDR1 and CDR2: SSHAT and FNYEAQ (reference sequence). The length of the CDR3 is 15 residues. CDR3 region: CASSRVQGNRETQYF. The DNA for the CDR3 is TGTGCCAGCAGCAGAGTGCAGGGAAACAGGGAGACCCAGTACTTC.

The chain combines TRBV18 with TRBJ2-5; possibly TRBD1 or TRBD2 for D (5 bases each). The V gene lost 8 bases and the J gene lost 3 bases, with 10 bases spanning the gap. CDR1 is KGHSH and CDR2 is LQKENI in the germline V gene. CDR3 size: 12 residues. The CDR3 is CASRDGKETQYF. The CDR3 nucleotides are TGTGCCAGCCGGGACGGAAAAGAGACCCAGTACTTC.

V usage is TRBV5-1 and J usage is TRBJ1-3, with D perhaps matching TRBD1 (6 bases). Trimming removed 4 bases at V and 2 bases at J, with 13 bases between. This CDR3 has 15 amino acids. Germline V lookup: CDR1 SGHRS, CDR2 YFSETQ. CDR3 residues: CASSERGGPGNTIYF. The CDR3 bases are TGCGCCAGCAGCGAGCGCGGGGGGCCTGGAAACACCATATATTTT.

V gene TRBV7-9 combines with J gene TRBJ2-3; D may be TRBD1 or TRBD2 (7 bases each). Germline V lookup: CDR1 SEHNR, CDR2 FQNEAQ (reference sequence). Between the trimmed V and J ends, which lost 5 bases and 5 bases, there was a span of 20 bases. The CDR3 has 16 amino acids. The CDR3 DNA reads as TGTGCCAGCAGCCCCTGGGGGGGCAGGGGGGGAGATACGCAGTATTTT. The encoded protein is CASSPWGGRGGDTQYF.

V gene TRBV14 combines with J gene TRBJ2-7; D gene unclear. Germline V gives CDR1 SGHDN, CDR2 FVKESK. The V gene lost 1 base and the J gene lost 2 bases, with 9 bases spanning the gap. This CDR3 spans 14 amino acids. Here the CDR3 DNA reads TGTGCCAGCAGCCAAGTCGCCGGAACCTACGAGCAGTACTTC. Translation gives CASSQVAGTYEQYF.

In this sample, this clone is medium-sized. This chain joins TRBV7-9 and TRBJ1-2, with no clear D. With 5 bases removed from V and 3 bases from J, the gap between germline ends came to 10 bases. The CDR3 has 13 amino acids. CDR1 and CDR2 from the germline V gene are SEHNR and FQNEAQ (reference sequence). The DNA of the CDR3 is TGTGCCAGCAGCCCCGAGGACTACTATGGCTACACCTTC. The encoded protein is CASSPEDYYGYTF.

The V gene is TRBV11-2, the J gene TRBJ2-7; 7 bases are shared with TRBD2. CDR1 and CDR2 from the germline V gene are SGHAT and FQNNGV. The V and J ends lost 5 bases and 2 bases, in that order; junction bases with no gene match: 9. There are 15 residues in the CDR3. CDR3 in DNA: TGTGCCAGCAGCCCCGCGACCGGGACTACCTACGAGCAGTACTTC. This gives the protein CASSPATGTTYEQYF.

The V gene is TRBV25-1, the J gene TRBJ1-5; D is uncertain. The germline V gene has CDR1 MGHDK and CDR2 SYGVNS. V gave up 3 bases and J gave up 3 bases, with 6 bases separating them. The CDR3 has 13 residues. The DNA of the CDR3 is TGTGCCAGCAGTGATGGACTCAATCAGCCCCAGCATTTT. Its translation is CASSDGLNQPQHF.

The J gene is TRBJ2-2, the V gene TRBV19, with 8 bases fitting TRBD1. CDR3 length equals 16 residues. Per the germline V gene, CDR1 is LNHDA and CDR2 is SQIVND (reference sequence). J gave up 6 bases and V 6 bases, and 12 bases lay outside the gene matches. For the CDR3, the DNA is TGTGCCAGTAGCCACACAGGGGGTTTCTCTGCCGGGGAGCTGTTTTTT. Translating it yields CASSHTGGFSAGELFF.

The V and J genes are TRBV6-6 and TRBJ1-1; no clear D. The CDR3 runs 15 residues. Germline V gives CDR1 MNHNY, CDR2 SVGAGI (reference sequence). V shed 0 bases and J shed 3 bases, with 11 bases lying between them. DNA for the CDR3: TGTGCCAGCAGTTACTCGGGAGGCGGATACACTGAAGCTTTCTTT. This translates into CASSYSGGGYTEAFF.

This rearrangement joins TRBV27 to TRBJ1-1; D is unresolved. CDR3 length: 14 amino acids. V lost 0 bases and J lost 5, with 10 bases in between. The germline V gene encodes CDR1 MNHEY and CDR2 SMNVEV (reference sequence). The CDR3 region is CASSLSHGPTEAFF. CDR3 coding DNA: TGTGCCAGCAGTTTATCCCACGGACCTACTGAAGCTTTCTTT.

V is TRBV5-1 and J is TRBJ2-7; 7 positions match TRBD1. V shed 1 base and J 6 bases; nucleotides not matched to a gene: 4. Germline V CDR1 and CDR2: SGHRS, YFSETQ. The CDR3 loop spans 13 amino acids. The CDR3 DNA reads TGCGCCAGCAGCTTGACAGGGGTTCGCGAGCAGTACTTC. Its translation is CASSLTGVREQYF.

The chain links TRBV4-1 to TRBJ2-5; no clear D gene. The CDR3 loop spans 14 amino acids. The V gene lost 0 bases and the J gene lost 5 bases, with 10 bases spanning the gap. Germline V gives CDR1 MGHRA, CDR2 YSYEKL. The CDR3 here is CASSQDSAWETQYF. DNA of the CDR3: TGCGCCAGCAGCCAAGATTCCGCTTGGGAGACCCAGTACTTC.

This sequence joins TRBV4-2 and TRBJ1-5; D ambiguous. CDR1 LGHNA and CDR2 YNFKEQ come from the germline V gene. Trimming stripped 0 bases from V and 0 bases from J, with 12 bases between. The CDR3 covers 17 residues. The CDR3 DNA sequence: TGTGCCAGCAGCCAAGATGGCACAAGTTATAGCAATCAGCCCCAGCATTTT. Its protein is CASSQDGTSYSNQPQHF.

The chain is built from TRBV4-1 and TRBJ2-1; D remains unclear. Germline CDR1 is MGHRA and CDR2 is YSYEKL. The germline V and J ends were trimmed by 0 bases and 8 bases, with 20 bases remaining between them. The CDR3 sequence is 17 residues long. The chain's CDR3 is CASSQDRFSLSGDEQFF. The CDR3, as DNA: TGCGCCAGCAGCCAAGATAGGTTCAGCCTTAGTGGCGATGAGCAGTTCTTC.

This chain connects TRBV12-5 to TRBJ2-5; TRBD2 is a possible D gene (6 bases). Trimming left V 6 bases short and J 2 bases short, with 19 bases between. The CDR3 totals 16 residues. Germline CDR1 and CDR2: LGHNT and FRNRAP. CDR3 coding DNA: TGTGCTAGTGGAACTCGACGTAATAGCGGACAAGAGACCCAGTACTTC. It yields the protein CASGTRRNSGQETQYF.

The V and J genes are TRBV7-9 and TRBJ2-5; no reliable D call. Germline CDR1 and CDR2: SEHNR and FQNEAQ (reference sequence). V was trimmed by 3 bases and J by 5 bases, leaving 10 bases between them. This CDR3 is built from 13 residues. The CDR3 here is CASSFVVMETQYF. The CDR3 DNA is TGTGCCAGCAGCTTCGTAGTAATGGAGACCCAGTACTTC.

The chain carries TRBV4-1 and TRBJ2-5; the D call may be TRBD1 or TRBD2 (5 bases each). CDR3 length: 15 residues. V shed 1 base and J shed 5 bases, with 14 bases lying between them. The V gene's germline CDR1 is MGHRA and CDR2 YSYEKL. The DNA of the CDR3 is TGCGCCAGCAGCCAAGCCGGAGGTTGGGGGGAGACCCAGTACTTC. It codes for CASSQAGGWGETQYF.

In this sample, this clone turned up once. The chain uses TRBV6-5 and TRBJ2-7; D not resolved. CDR1 MNHEY and CDR2 SVGAGI come from the germline V gene. The CDR3 sequence is 14 residues long. V lost 2 bases and J 7 bases, leaving 15 bases between the germline ends. The CDR3 here is CASSYRSRPWEQYF. DNA for the CDR3: TGTGCCAGCAGTTACAGATCCCGCCCATGGGAGCAGTACTTC.